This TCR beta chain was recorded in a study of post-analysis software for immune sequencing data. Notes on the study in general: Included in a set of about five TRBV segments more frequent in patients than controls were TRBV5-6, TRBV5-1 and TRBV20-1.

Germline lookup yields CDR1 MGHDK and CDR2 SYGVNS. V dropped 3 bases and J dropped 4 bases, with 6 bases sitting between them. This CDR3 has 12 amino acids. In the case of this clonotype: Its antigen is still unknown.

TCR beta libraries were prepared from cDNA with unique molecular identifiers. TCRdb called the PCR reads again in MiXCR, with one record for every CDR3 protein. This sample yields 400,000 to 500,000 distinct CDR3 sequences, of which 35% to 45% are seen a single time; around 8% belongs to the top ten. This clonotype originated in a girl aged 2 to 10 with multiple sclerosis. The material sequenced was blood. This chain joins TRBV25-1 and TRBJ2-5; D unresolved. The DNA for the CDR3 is TGTGCCAGCAGTGATATCGCAGAGACCCAGTACTTC. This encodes CASSDIAETQYF.